At least ten counts were recorded for the clone carrying this TCR beta chain. Its cognate antigen is unknown. TCR beta CDR3 region amplification was performed from RNA transcripts. A first-round RT-PCR of the TCR CDR3 used the HTBI primer set. A single record per CDR3 protein comes from TCRdb applying MiXCR to the multiplex PCR reads. Found here are around 290,000 distinct CDR3 sequences, roughly 13% of them singletons; the top ten hold around 8%. The record originates from a study of T cells in Graves' hyperthyroidism and ophthalmopathy. Study-wide results and limits: A model built on 13 V-J features separated ophthalmopathy from stable hyperthyroidism. The blood repertoire included most of the expanded thyroid clonotypes above 0.001.

The germline V and J ends were trimmed by 5 bases and 7 bases, with 11 bases remaining between them. Germline lookup yields CDR1 SGHTA and CDR2 FQGNSA. This CDR3 is 12 amino acids long. This TCR came from a woman between 35 and 50 years old with Graves' hyperthyroidism. The chain joins TRBV7-2 to TRBJ2-5; D not certain. Sequenced input: blood. CDR3 DNA: TGTGCCAGCAGCCCGACGGCAAGGACCCAGTACTTC. It translates to CASSPTARTQYF.